One T cell receptor beta chain is described in this entry. This specimen comes from a study of blood T cell repertoires in COVID-19. Trimming removed 8 bases from V and 9 bases from J; junction bases left unmatched: 25. This CDR3 is 18 amino acids long. From germline, CDR1 is MGHDK and CDR2 SYGVNS. The table came from immunoSEQ multiplex PCR; TCRdb's copy has only in-frame clones and leaves some out. The sample includes approximately 100,000 clones, approximately 84% seen only once; the top ten take around a quarter. This clonotype was obtained from a man in his sixties with acute or convalescent COVID-19. The chain employs TRBV25-1 and TRBJ1-1; 9 bases map to TRBD1. The source material was peripheral blood. CDR3 bases: TGTGCCAGCGGAAGCCGCGAGGGACAGGGTGTGTTAAAAGGAAAAGCTTTCTTT. This gives the protein CASGSREGQGVLKGKAFF.